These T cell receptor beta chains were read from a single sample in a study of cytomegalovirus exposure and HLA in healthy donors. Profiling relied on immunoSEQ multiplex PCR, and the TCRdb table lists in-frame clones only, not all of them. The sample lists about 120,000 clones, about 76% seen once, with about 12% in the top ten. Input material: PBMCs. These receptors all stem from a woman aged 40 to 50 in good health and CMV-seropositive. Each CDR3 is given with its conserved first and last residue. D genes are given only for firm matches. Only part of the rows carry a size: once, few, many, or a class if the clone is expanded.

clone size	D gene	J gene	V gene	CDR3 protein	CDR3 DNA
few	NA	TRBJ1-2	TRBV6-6	CASSHQALAYGYTF	TGTGCCAGCAGCCACCAGGCTCTGGCCTATGGCTACACCTTC
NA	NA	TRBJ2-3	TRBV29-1	CSVARGSTDTQYF	TGCAGCGTTGCCAGGGGTAGCACAGATACGCAGTATTTT
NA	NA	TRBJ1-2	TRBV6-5	CASSLTGGSSNYGYTF	TGTGCCAGCAGTTTGACTGGGGGGAGTTCTAACTATGGCTACACCTTC
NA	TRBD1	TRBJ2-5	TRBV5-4	CASSLGNSRGRETQYF	TGTGCCAGCAGCTTGGGAAATAGTAGGGGGCGGGAGACCCAGTACTTC
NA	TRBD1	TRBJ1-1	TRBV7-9	CASSQRGLIRGDTEAFF	TGTGCCAGCAGTCAGCGAGGCTTAATCAGGGGGGACACTGAAGCTTTCTTT
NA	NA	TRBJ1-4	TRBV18	CASSQQGGDEKLFF	TGTGCCAGCTCACAACAGGGCGGTGACGAAAAACTGTTTTTT
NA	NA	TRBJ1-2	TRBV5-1	CASSLEGVRYGYTF	TGCGCCAGCAGCTTGGAGGGGGTCCGCTATGGCTACACCTTC
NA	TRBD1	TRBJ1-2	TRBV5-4	CASGTDSLYGYTF	TGTGCCAGCGGGACAGACAGTCTCTATGGCTACACCTTC
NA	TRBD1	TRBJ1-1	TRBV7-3	CASSLLPTGVVRLDTEAFF	TGTGCCAGCAGCTTACTGCCGACAGGGGTAGTACGGCTTGACACTGAAGCTTTCTTT
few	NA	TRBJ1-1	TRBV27	CASSRYPQVNTEAFF	TGTGCCAGCAGTCGCTATCCTCAGGTCAACACTGAAGCTTTCTTT
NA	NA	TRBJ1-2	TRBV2	CASSGVGTYGYTF	TGTGCCAGCAGTGGTGTGGGCACCTATGGCTACACCTTC
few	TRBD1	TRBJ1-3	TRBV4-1	CASSQAPQGSSGNTIYF	TGCGCCAGCAGCCAAGCCCCACAGGGGAGCTCTGGAAACACCATATATTTT
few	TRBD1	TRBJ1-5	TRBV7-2	CASSLQGATYSNQPQHF	TGTGCCAGCAGCTTACAGGGGGCAACCTATAGCAATCAGCCCCAGCATTTT
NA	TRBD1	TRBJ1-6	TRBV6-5	CASRPQGAGSPLHF	TGTGCCAGCAGACCCCAGGGGGCGGGTTCACCCCTCCACTTT
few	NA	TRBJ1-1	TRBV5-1	CASSLALNTEAFF	TGCGCCAGCAGCTTGGCTTTGAACACTGAAGCTTTCTTT